These 25 T cell receptor beta chains originate from one sample sequenced in a study of blood T cell repertoires in COVID-19. Repertoires were generated with immunoSEQ multiplex PCR, while TCRdb's copy carries only in-frame clones and drops some. The sample has hundreds of thousands of clones; about 89% are singletons. Sequenced: PBMCs or T cells enriched from blood (not recorded which). The receptors originated from a man in his 60s who had recovered from COVID-19.

The chain couples TRBV7-2 to TRBJ1-5; no clear D gene. Germline CDR1 is SGHTA and CDR2 is FQGNSA. The CDR3 contains 14 residues. Trimming shortened V by 1 base and J by 2 bases, and 6 bases separated the two germline ends. The CDR3 DNA sequence: TGTGCCAGCAGCTTAGGGCCTGGCAATCAGCCCCAGCATTTT. Residues: CASSLGPGNQPQHF.

This sequence joins TRBV18 and TRBJ2-1; 8 bases align to TRBD2. V trimming: 6 bases; J trimming: 4 bases; junction bases outside the gene matches: 11. The length of the CDR3 is 16 residues. Germline CDR1 reads KGHSH; CDR2 reads LQKENI. CDR3 nucleotides: TGTGCCAGCTCTACCACGGATAGCGGGGTTTACAATGAGCAGTTCTTC. This sequence encodes CASSTTDSGVYNEQFF.

CDR3 coding DNA: TGTGCCAGCGCCCGAGGAGGGCGCCCCAGGGGGCTAGATCAGGGTGAGCAGTTCTTC. Its translation: CASARGGRPRGLDQGEQFF. The chain links TRBV9 to TRBJ2-1; 8 bases match TRBD1. In germline, CDR1 is SGDLS, CDR2 YYNGEE. The CDR3 is 19 amino acids. V lost 7 bases, J lost 9 bases, and 27 bases stayed unmatched. Supplemented by reference TRBV9 and TRBJ2-1, the full variable domain reads DSGVTQTPKHLITATGQRVTLRCSPRSGDLSVYWYQQSLDQGLQFLIQYYNGEERAKGNILERFSAQQFPDLHSELNLSSLELGDSALYFCASARGGRPRGLDQGEQFFGPGTRLTVL.

J is TRBJ2-3 and V is TRBV19; TRBD1 matches 8 bases. The germline V gene encodes CDR1 LNHDA and CDR2 SQIVND (reference sequence). This CDR3 contains 13 residues. Trimming took 4 bases from V and 3 from J; bases not matched to a gene: 0. CDR3 residues: CASSRTGTDTQYF. CDR3 nucleotide sequence: TGTGCCAGTAGTAGGACAGGGACAGATACGCAGTATTTT.

The gene calls are TRBV5-1 and TRBJ2-3; D may be TRBD2 (6 bases). The CDR3 sequence is 15 residues long. V was shortened by 0 bases and J by 4 bases, with 12 bases between the two germline ends. Looked up from germline, CDR1 is SGHRS and CDR2 is YFSETQ. Here the CDR3 reads CASSLEGRDSDTQYF. DNA for the CDR3: TGCGCCAGCAGCTTGGAGGGGCGGGACTCAGATACGCAGTATTTT.

The chain uses TRBV25-1 and TRBJ2-5, with 8 bases aligning to TRBD1. This CDR3 contains 15 residues. With 4 bases clipped from V and 1 base from J, the junction kept 5 bases outside the gene matches. The V gene's germline CDR1 is MGHDK and CDR2 SYGVNS. DNA of the CDR3: TGTGCCAGCAGTGCAGGGACAGGTCCCCAAGAGACCCAGTACTTC. The encoded protein is CASSAGTGPQETQYF.

The chain couples TRBV5-5 to TRBJ2-3; no reliable D call. CDR3 size: 15 residues. Germline lookup yields CDR1 SGHKS and CDR2 YYEKEE (reference sequence). V was cut by 1 base and J by 1 base, with 10 bases left in between. In nucleotides, the CDR3 is TGTGCCAGCAGCTTGTACGCAGGTGGCACAGATACGCAGTATTTT. This codes for CASSLYAGGTDTQYF.

This chain uses TRBV3-1 (or the pseudogene TRBV3-2) with TRBJ2-7; 13 bases are shared with TRBD2. CDR3 length equals 15 residues. Germline V gives CDR1 LGHDT, CDR2 YNNKEL (reference sequence). Losses at the gene ends were 1 base for V and 3 bases for J; bases not matched to a gene: 0. The CDR3 protein is CASSQGTSGSYEQYF. The CDR3 DNA is TGTGCCAGCAGCCAAGGGACTAGCGGGAGCTACGAGCAGTACTTC.

The CDR3 nucleotides are TGTGCCAGCAGCCCCGGGACTCTTTCTGAGCAGTTCTTC. Its protein is CASSPGTLSEQFF. The chain employs TRBV11-2 and TRBJ2-1; D is possibly TRBD2 (6 bases). The CDR3 runs to 13 residues. V dropped 5 bases and J dropped 9 bases, with 14 bases sitting between them. Germline CDR1 reads SGHAT; CDR2 reads FQNNGV.

Here the CDR3 DNA reads TGTGCCAGCAGCTTGGGGCGCCGGGGTGAGCAGTTCTTC. Translated: CASSLGRRGEQFF. The V and J genes are TRBV5-6 and TRBJ2-1; D possibly corresponds to TRBD2 (5 bases). The ends were cut back, 0 bases at V and 9 bases at J, with 10 bases in the middle. This CDR3 region has 13 residues. CDR1 and CDR2 (germline): SGHDT, YYEEEE.

V and J are TRBV24-1 and TRBJ2-5, with TRBD1 matching 10 bases. This CDR3 contains 18 residues. The V segment lost 2 bases and the J segment 5 bases; nucleotides outside the gene matches: 13. Germline CDR1 reads KGHDR; CDR2 reads SFDVKD. The CDR3 region has the DNA TGTGCCACCAGTGATTCGATCTTGAGACAGGGGGCTTGGGAGACCCAGTACTTC. It translates to CATSDSILRQGAWETQYF.

Concerning this clone: The sample holds other DNA sequences that translate to the same CDR3. The V call is TRBV7-2, the J call TRBJ1-5; TRBD1 aligns across 8 bases. CDR1 is SGHTA, CDR2 FQGNSA, per germline. The V gene end was trimmed by 5 bases and the J gene end by 4 bases; junction bases not matched to a gene: 4. This CDR3 is built from 14 residues. CDR3 nucleotides: TGTGCCAGCAGCCTTCGACAGGGGAATCAGCCCCAGCATTTT. Protein: CASSLRQGNQPQHF.

The chain joins TRBV11-2 to TRBJ2-3; D unclear. Trimming removed 4 bases from V and 6 bases from J, with 14 bases in between. CDR1 and CDR2 from the germline V gene are SGHAT and FQNNGV. The CDR3 is 14 residues long. CDR3 residues: CASSSATLRDTQYF. The CDR3 DNA is TGTGCCAGCAGCTCCGCCACACTGAGGGATACGCAGTATTTT.

The V call is TRBV28, the J call TRBJ1-4; 8 nucleotides align to TRBD1. V shed 5 bases and J 3 bases; nucleotides not matched to a gene: 5. This CDR3 has 15 amino acids. The germline gives CDR1 MDHEN, CDR2 SYDVKM. CDR3 amino acids: CASSGPGQANEKLFF. CDR3 sequence (DNA): TGTGCCAGCAGTGGACCGGGACAGGCTAATGAAAAACTGTTTTTT.

This rearrangement joins TRBV27 to TRBJ1-5; D gene ambiguous. Germline CDR1 is MNHEY and CDR2 is SMNVEV (reference sequence). The CDR3 totals 15 residues. V gave up 6 bases and J gave up 3 bases, with 15 bases separating them. The CDR3 nucleotides read TGTGCCAGCAGCCCGGGAAACAGATTCAATCAGCCCCAGCATTTT. Its protein product is CASSPGNRFNQPQHF.

This clone came up a few times. One junction end disagrees with the germline gene, perhaps due to a read error. The chain couples TRBV18 to TRBJ1-2, with a possible D match to TRBD1 (5 bases). The CDR3 has 15 amino acids. CDR1 and CDR2 (germline): KGHSH, LQKENI. The CDR3 loop reads CASSPRQNANYGYTF. The CDR3 DNA follows: TGTGCCAGCTCCCCACGACAGAACGCTAACTATGGCTACACCTTC. Looking up the rest from reference TRBV18 and TRBJ1-2 gives the full variable domain: NAGVMQNPRHLVRRRGQEARLRCSPMKGHSHVYWYRQLPEEGLKFMVYLQKENIIDESGMPKERFSAEFPKEGPSILRIQQVVRGDSAAYFCASSPRQNANYGYTFGSGTRLTVV.

The DNA of the CDR3 is TGTGCCACCAGCCCCGAGGGGACTAGCGGGAGAGAAGATACGCAGTATTTT. This codes for CATSPEGTSGREDTQYF. The chain is built from TRBV15 and TRBJ2-3; TRBD2 agrees at 14 bases. The ends lost 5 bases at V and 5 bases at J; junction bases unmatched: 9. The germline V gene has CDR1 LNHNV and CDR2 YYDKDF (reference sequence). CDR3 length: 17 amino acids.

V is TRBV5-8 and J is TRBJ1-1; D not certain. CDR3 size: 13 residues. V lost 2 bases, J lost 9 bases, and 14 bases lay in between. CDR1 is SGHTS and CDR2 is YDEGEE in the germline V gene. The CDR3 is CASSLFRSDKAFF. Here the CDR3 DNA reads TGTGCCAGCAGCTTATTCAGGTCTGATAAAGCTTTCTTT.

This rearrangement joins TRBV11-2 to TRBJ2-5; 8 nucleotides match TRBD2. Germline V lookup: CDR1 SGHAT, CDR2 FQNNGV. Trimming removed 4 bases from V and 3 bases from J; junction bases left unmatched: 4. The CDR3 contains 14 residues. CDR3 sequence: CASSYTSGEETQYF. The DNA of the CDR3 is TGTGCCAGCAGCTATACTAGCGGAGAAGAGACCCAGTACTTC. Variable domain in full (rest from reference TRBV11-2 and TRBJ2-5): EAGVAQSPRYKIIEKRQSVAFWCNPISGHATLYWYQQILGQGPKLLIQFQNNGVVDDSQLPKDRFSAERLKGVDSTLKIQPAKLEDSAVYLCASSYTSGEETQYFGPGTRLLVL.

This chain links TRBV30 with TRBJ2-2; 7 positions agree with TRBD1. Per the germline V gene, CDR1 is GTSNPN and CDR2 is SVGIG (reference sequence). The CDR3 length is 14 residues. V was clipped by 4 bases and J by 4 bases; unmatched bases: 6. CDR3 DNA: TGTGCCTGGACCTCCGGGACAGCCACCGGGGAGCTGTTTTTT. Its translation is CAWTSGTATGELFF.

The chain is built from TRBV5-6 and TRBJ2-2, with TRBD1 matching 8 bases. CDR3 length equals 14 residues. Germline V lookup: CDR1 SGHDT, CDR2 YYEEEE. After removal of 4 bases from V and 4 bases from J, the junction contained 3 bases not matched to a gene. The CDR3 bases are TGTGCCAGCAGCCAGGGGGCGGGCACCGGGGAGCTGTTTTTT. Its protein product is CASSQGAGTGELFF.

This chain joins TRBV10-1 and TRBJ2-1, with 8 bases matching TRBD2. This CDR3 region has 15 residues. V was pared by 4 bases and J by 3 bases, with 5 bases of the junction left unmatched. CDR1 WNHNN and CDR2 SYGVQD come from the germline V gene (reference sequence). In nucleotides, the CDR3 is TGCGCCAGCAGTGCGCGACTAGCGCACTACAATGAGCAGTTCTTC. It encodes CASSARLAHYNEQFF.

This chain uses TRBV2 with TRBJ1-2, with 8 bases fitting TRBD1. Germline assignment: CDR1 SNHLY and CDR2 FYNNEI. With 3 bases clipped from V and 8 bases from J, the junction kept 11 bases outside the gene matches. The CDR3 is made up of 15 amino acids. The CDR3 DNA reads TGTGCCAGCAGTGAGGACAGGGTACCAATTGGCGGCTACACCTTC. Its protein is CASSEDRVPIGGYTF.

DNA for the CDR3: TGTGCCAGCTCTCAACAGGCAACTAATGAAAAACTGTTTTTT. It specifies CASSQQATNEKLFF. V usage is TRBV18 and J usage is TRBJ1-4; D is perhaps TRBD1 (5 bases). Germline V gene data show CDR1 as KGHSH and CDR2 as LQKENI. V shed 6 bases and J shed 0 bases, with 8 bases lying between them. The CDR3 spans 14 residues.

This rearrangement joins TRBV2 to TRBJ1-6; D may be TRBD1 (5 bases). Germline V CDR1 and CDR2: SNHLY, FYNNEI. CDR3 length: 13 residues. Deletions cut 2 bases from V and 6 bases from J, with 5 bases between. CDR3 sequence: CASSEQGNSPLHF. The CDR3 region has the DNA TGTGCCAGCAGTGAACAGGGTAATTCACCCCTCCACTTT. The complete variable domain, with remaining parts taken from reference TRBV2 and TRBJ1-6, reads EPEVTQTPSHQVTQMGQEVILRCVPISNHLYFYWYRQILGQKVEFLVSFYNNEISEKSEIFDDQFSVERPDGSNFTLKIRSTKLEDSAMYFCASSEQGNSPLHFGNGTRLTVT.